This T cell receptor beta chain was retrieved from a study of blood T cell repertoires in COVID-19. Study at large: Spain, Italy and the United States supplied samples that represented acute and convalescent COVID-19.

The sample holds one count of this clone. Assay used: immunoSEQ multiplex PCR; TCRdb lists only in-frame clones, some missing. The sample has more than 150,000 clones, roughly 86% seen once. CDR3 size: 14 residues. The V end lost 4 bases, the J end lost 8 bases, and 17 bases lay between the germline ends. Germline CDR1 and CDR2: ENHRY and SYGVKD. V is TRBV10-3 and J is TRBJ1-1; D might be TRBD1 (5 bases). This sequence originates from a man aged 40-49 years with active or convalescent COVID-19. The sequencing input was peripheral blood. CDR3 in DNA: TGTGCCATCAGTGTTGGGGCCGTGATGTGGGAAGCTTTCTTT. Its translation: CAISVGAVMWEAFF.